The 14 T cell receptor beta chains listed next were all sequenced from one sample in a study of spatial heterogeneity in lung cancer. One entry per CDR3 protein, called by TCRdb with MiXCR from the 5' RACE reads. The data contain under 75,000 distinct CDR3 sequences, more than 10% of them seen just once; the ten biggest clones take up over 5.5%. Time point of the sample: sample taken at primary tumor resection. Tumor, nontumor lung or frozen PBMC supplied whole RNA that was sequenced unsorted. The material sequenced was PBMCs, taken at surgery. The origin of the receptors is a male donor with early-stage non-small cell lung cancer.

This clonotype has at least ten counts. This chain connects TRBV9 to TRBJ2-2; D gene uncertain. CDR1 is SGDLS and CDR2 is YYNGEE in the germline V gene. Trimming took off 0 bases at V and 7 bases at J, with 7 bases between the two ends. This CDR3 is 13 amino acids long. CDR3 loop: CASSVEEGGELFF. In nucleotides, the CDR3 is TGTGCCAGCAGCGTAGAGGAAGGCGGGGAGCTGTTTTTT.

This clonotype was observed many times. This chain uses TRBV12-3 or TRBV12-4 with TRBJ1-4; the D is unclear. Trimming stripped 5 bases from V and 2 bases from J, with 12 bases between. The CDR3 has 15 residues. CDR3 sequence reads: CASSLYPGTNEKLFF. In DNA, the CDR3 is TGTGCCAGCAGTCTCTATCCGGGGACTAATGAAAAACTGTTTTTT.

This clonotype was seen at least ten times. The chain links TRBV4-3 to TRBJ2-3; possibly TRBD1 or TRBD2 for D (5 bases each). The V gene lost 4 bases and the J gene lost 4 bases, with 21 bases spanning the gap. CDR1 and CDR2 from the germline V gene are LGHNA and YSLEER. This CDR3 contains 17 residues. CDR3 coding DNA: TGCGCCAGCAGCCCACGATCGGGGCCCTCGGGTGCAGATACGCAGTATTTT. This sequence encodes CASSPRSGPSGADTQYF.

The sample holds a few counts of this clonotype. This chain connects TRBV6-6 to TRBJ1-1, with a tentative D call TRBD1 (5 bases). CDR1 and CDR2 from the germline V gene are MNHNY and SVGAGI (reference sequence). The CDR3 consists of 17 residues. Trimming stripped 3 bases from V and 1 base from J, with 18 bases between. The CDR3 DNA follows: TGTGCCAGCAGTTATCCAACCGGACACAGGACGAACACTGAAGCTTTCTTT. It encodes CASSYPTGHRTNTEAFF.

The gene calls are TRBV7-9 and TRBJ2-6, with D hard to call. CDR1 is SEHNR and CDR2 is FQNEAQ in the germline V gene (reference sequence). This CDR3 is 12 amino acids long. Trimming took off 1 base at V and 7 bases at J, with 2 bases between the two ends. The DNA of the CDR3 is TGTGCCAGCAGCTTAGGAGCCAACGTCCTGACTTTC. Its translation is CASSLGANVLTF.

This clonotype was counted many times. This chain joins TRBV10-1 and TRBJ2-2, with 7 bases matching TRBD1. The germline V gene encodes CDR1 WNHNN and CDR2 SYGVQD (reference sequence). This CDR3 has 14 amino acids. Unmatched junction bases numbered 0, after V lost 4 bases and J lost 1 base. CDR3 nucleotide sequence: TGCGCCAGCAGTGGGGACAGGAACACCGGGGAGCTGTTTTTT. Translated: CASSGDRNTGELFF.

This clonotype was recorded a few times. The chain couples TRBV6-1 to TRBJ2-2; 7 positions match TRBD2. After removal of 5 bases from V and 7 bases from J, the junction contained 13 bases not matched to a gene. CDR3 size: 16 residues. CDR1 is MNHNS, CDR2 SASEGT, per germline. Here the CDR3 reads CASSRRSGTVHGELFF. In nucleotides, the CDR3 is TGTGCCAGCAGTAGGAGGAGCGGGACGGTGCACGGGGAGCTGTTTTTT.

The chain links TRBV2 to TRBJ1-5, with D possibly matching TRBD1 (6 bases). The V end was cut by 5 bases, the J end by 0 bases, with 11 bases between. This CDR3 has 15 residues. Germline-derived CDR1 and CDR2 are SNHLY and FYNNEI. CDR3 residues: CASSYRVSSNQPQHF. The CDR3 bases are TGTGCCAGCAGTTACAGGGTTTCTAGCAATCAGCCCCAGCATTTT.

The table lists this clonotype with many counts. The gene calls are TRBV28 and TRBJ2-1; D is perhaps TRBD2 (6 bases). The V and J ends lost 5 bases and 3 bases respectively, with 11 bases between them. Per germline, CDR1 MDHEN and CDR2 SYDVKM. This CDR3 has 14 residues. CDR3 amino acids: CASSTPGDYNEQFF. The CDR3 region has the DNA TGTGCCAGCAGTACTCCGGGAGACTACAATGAGCAGTTCTTC. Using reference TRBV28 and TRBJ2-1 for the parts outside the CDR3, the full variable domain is DVKVTQSSRYLVKRTGEKVFLECVQDMDHENMFWYRQDPGLGLRLIYFSYDVKMKEKGDIPEGYSVSREKKERFSLILESASTNQTSMYLCASSTPGDYNEQFFGPGTRLTVL.

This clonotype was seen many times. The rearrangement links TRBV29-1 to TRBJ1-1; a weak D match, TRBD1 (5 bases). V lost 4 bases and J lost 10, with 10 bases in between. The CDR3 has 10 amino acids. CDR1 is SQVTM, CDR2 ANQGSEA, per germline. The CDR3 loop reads CSVAEGRAFF. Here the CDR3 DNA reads TGCAGCGTTGCAGAGGGGCGAGCTTTCTTT.

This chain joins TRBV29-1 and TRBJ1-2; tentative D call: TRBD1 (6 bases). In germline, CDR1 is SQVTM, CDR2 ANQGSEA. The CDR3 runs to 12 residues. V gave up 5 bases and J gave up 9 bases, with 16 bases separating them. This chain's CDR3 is CSVLSTGMSYTF. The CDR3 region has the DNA TGCAGCGTTCTATCAACAGGGATGAGCTACACCTTC.

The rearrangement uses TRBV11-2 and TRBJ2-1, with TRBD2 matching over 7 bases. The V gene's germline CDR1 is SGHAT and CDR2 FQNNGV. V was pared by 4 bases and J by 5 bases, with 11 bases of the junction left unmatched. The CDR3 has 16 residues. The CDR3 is CASSSPWASGHNEQFF. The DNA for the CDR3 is TGTGCCAGCAGCTCGCCCTGGGCTAGCGGCCACAATGAGCAGTTCTTC.

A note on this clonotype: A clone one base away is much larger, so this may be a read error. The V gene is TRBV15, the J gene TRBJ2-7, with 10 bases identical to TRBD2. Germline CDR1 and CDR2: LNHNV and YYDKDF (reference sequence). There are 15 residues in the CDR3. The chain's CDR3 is CATGRDLAGDHEQYF. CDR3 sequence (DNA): TGTGCCACCGGCAGAGATCTAGCGGGAGACCACGAGCAGTACTTC.

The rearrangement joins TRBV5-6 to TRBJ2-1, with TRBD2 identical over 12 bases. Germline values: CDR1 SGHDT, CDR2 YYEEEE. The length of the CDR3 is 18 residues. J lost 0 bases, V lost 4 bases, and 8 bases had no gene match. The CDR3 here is CASSPLTSGRSSYNEQFF. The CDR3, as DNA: TGTGCCAGCAGCCCTCTGACTAGCGGGAGAAGCTCCTACAATGAGCAGTTCTTC.